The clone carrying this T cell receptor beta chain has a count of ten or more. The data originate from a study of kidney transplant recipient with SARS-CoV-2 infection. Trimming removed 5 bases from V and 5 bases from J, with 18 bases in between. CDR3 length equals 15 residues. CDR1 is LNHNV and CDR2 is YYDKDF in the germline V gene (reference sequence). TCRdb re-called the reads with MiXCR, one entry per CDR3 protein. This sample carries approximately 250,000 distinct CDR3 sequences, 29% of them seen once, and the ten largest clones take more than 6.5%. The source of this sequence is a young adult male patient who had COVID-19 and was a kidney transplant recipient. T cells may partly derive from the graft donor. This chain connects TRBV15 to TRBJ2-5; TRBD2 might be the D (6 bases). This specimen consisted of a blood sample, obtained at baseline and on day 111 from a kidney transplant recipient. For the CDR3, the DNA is TGTGCCACCAGCGGACGGGCCTCGGGGAGGGAGACCCAGTACTTC. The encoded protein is CATSGRASGRETQYF.